This record covers a single T cell receptor beta chain. Its matching antigen is unknown. The PCR made use of 60 Vbeta and 13 Jbeta primers. Assay used: immunoSEQ multiplex PCR; TCRdb lists only in-frame clones, some missing. The sample lists some 150,000 clones, 70% to 80% occurring once. These data originate in a study of cytomegalovirus exposure and HLA in healthy donors. Germline loops: CDR1 SGHRS, CDR2 YFSETQ. The junction had 0 bases not matched to a gene; V was cut back by 3 bases and J by 2 bases. The CDR3 sequence is 14 residues long. Overall study results and limits: Diagnosis of cytomegalovirus status made by the classifier reportedly showed high specificity and sensitivity. Associated with HLA alleles at 0.05 false discovery rate in a later analysis were approximately 17,000 TCR beta sequences. Certain sequence variants were highly shared and formed a cluster, and this cluster was likely a sequencing artifact.

Sequenced sample: PBMCs. This TCR derives from a man between 25 and 39 years old in good health and CMV-seropositive. The rearrangement joins TRBV5-1 to TRBJ1-1; TRBD1 matches 11 bases. The CDR3 reads CASSWTGGNTEAFF. In nucleotides, the CDR3 is TGCGCCAGCAGCTGGACAGGGGGCAACACTGAAGCTTTCTTT.